The TCR beta chain under discussion was sequenced for a study of blood T cell repertoires in COVID-19. The wider study: The United States, Italy and Spain were the sources of the acute and convalescent COVID-19 samples. The cDNA or gDNA used as material had been derived from T cells, B-cell-depleted T cells, or PBMCs.

This CDR3 has 15 residues. Methods used by the authors: Researchers report that nucleated cell counts were estimated from reference gene primer amplification. The repertoire was sequenced with immunoSEQ multiplex PCR; TCRdb's copy has only in-frame clones and lacks some. That table is the source of V, J and clone size, and D and trimming were worked out from the DNA. The table has over 250,000 clones, approximately 85% seen once; the top ten hold roughly 4.6%. The TCR was taken from a man in his fifties with active or convalescent COVID-19. The sample was peripheral blood. The rearrangement links TRBV7-5 to TRBJ2-1; the D segment call TRBD2 is taken from the table without a DNA check. TRBV7-5 is labeled a pseudogene. CDR3 DNA: TGTGTCAGAAGAATGGTGGTGAGCTCCTACAATGAGCAGTTCTTC. Translating it yields CVRRMVVSSYNEQFF.